Below, 14 T cell receptor beta chains from the same sample are listed, as sequenced in a study of blood T cell repertoires in COVID-19. Sequenced by immunoSEQ multiplex PCR; TCRdb stores in-frame clones only, minus some. Among hundreds of thousands of clones listed, roughly nine tenths were seen once. Sequencing was performed on peripheral blood. Receptors were obtained from a man between 18 and 29 years old with COVID-19, enrolled during active disease.

J is TRBJ1-4 and V is TRBV29-1, with a weak D call TRBD1 (5 bases). The CDR3 covers 12 residues. Germline loops: CDR1 SQVTM, CDR2 ANQGSEA. V gave up 3 bases and J gave up 6 bases, with 8 bases separating them. In nucleotides, the CDR3 is TGCAGCGTTGAGGAGGGACATGAAAAACTGTTTTTT. It encodes CSVEEGHEKLFF.

J is TRBJ1-2 and V is TRBV9; TRBD1 matches 10 bases. The CDR3 covers 13 residues. CDR1 and CDR2 from the germline V gene are SGDLS and YYNGEE. J was trimmed by 6 bases and V by 4 bases; bases with no gene match: 3. The CDR3 DNA reads TGTGCCAGCAGCCCAGGACAGGGGGATGGCTACACCTTC. Its protein product is CASSPGQGDGYTF.

In this sample, this clone turned up once. The chain combines TRBV18 with TRBJ1-2, with TRBD1 matching over 8 bases. The junction had 8 bases not matched to a gene; V was cut back by 6 bases and J by 8 bases. The CDR3 runs to 13 residues. CDR1 is KGHSH and CDR2 is LQKENI in the germline V gene. For the CDR3, the DNA is TGTGCCAGCTCTCATCAGGGGGCGAGGGGCTACACCTTC. Protein: CASSHQGARGYTF. Full variable domain (outside the CDR3, taken from reference TRBV18 and TRBJ1-2): NAGVMQNPRHLVRRRGQEARLRCSPMKGHSHVYWYRQLPEEGLKFMVYLQKENIIDESGMPKERFSAEFPKEGPSILRIQQVVRGDSAAYFCASSHQGARGYTFGSGTRLTVV.

The chain joins TRBV2 to TRBJ2-5; TRBD2 agrees at 8 bases. Trimming took 6 bases from V and 5 from J; bases not matched to a gene: 8. The CDR3 has 14 amino acids. Germline values: CDR1 SNHLY, CDR2 FYNNEI. The CDR3 bases are TGTGCCAGCAGCCCGGGACTAGATGTTGAGACCCAGTACTTC. It codes for CASSPGLDVETQYF.

The chain recombines TRBV5-1 with TRBJ2-3; 12 nucleotides agree with TRBD2. The CDR3 loop spans 17 amino acids. Losses at the gene ends were 0 bases for V and 3 bases for J; bases not matched to a gene: 5. In germline, CDR1 is SGHRS, CDR2 YFSETQ. The chain's CDR3 is CASSLALAGGRTDTQYF. The DNA of the CDR3 is TGCGCCAGCAGCTTGGCTCTAGCGGGGGGGCGTACAGATACGCAGTATTTT.

In this sample, this clone turned up once. The rearrangement joins TRBV19 to TRBJ1-4; 7 bases fit TRBD1. Germline CDR1 LNHDA, CDR2 SQIVND (reference sequence). This CDR3 comprises 14 residues. The V gene end was trimmed by 3 bases and the J gene end by 6 bases; junction bases not matched to a gene: 4. The CDR3 loop is CASSIPTGDEKLFF. The CDR3 DNA reads TGTGCCAGTAGTATCCCCACAGGGGATGAAAAACTGTTTTTT. Based on the CDR3 plus reference TRBV19 and TRBJ1-4, the full variable domain is DGGITQSPKYLFRKEGQNVTLSCEQNLNHDAMYWYRQDPGQGLRLIYYSQIVNDFQKGDIAEGYSVSREKKESFPLTVTSAQKNPTAFYLCASSIPTGDEKLFFGSGTQLSVL.

This clone appeared once. The chain couples TRBV5-1 to TRBJ1-2; no clear D. Trimming removed 3 bases from V and 7 bases from J, with 10 bases in between. CDR1 is SGHRS and CDR2 is YFSETQ in the germline V gene. There are 12 residues in the CDR3. The chain's CDR3 is CASSSSLSGYTF. The CDR3 nucleotides read TGCGCCAGCAGCTCCTCCTTGAGTGGCTACACCTTC. Based on the CDR3 plus reference TRBV5-1 and TRBJ1-2, the full variable domain is KAGVTQTPRYLIKTRGQQVTLSCSPISGHRSVSWYQQTPGQGLQFLFEYFSETQRNKGNFPGRFSGRQFSNSRSEMNVSTLELGDSALYLCASSSSLSGYTFGSGTRLTVV.

This chain links TRBV7-3 with TRBJ2-3; 12 nucleotides agree with TRBD2. The junction had 11 bases not matched to a gene; V was cut back by 5 bases and J by 5 bases. This CDR3 comprises 17 residues. CDR1 is SGHTA and CDR2 is FQGTGA in the germline V gene. The CDR3 DNA is TGTGCCAGCAGCCCTAAAATCCTAGCGGGAGGGCAAGATACGCAGTATTTT. Residues: CASSPKILAGGQDTQYF.

This chain connects TRBV13 to TRBJ2-1; TRBD2 might be the D (6 bases). V was clipped by 0 bases and J by 2 bases, with 8 bases between them. The CDR3 extends over 15 amino acids. The germline CDR1 and CDR2 sequences are PRHDT and FYEKMQ (reference sequence). This CDR3 is CASSLGASAYNEQFF. For the CDR3, the DNA is TGTGCCAGCAGCTTAGGGGCTAGCGCCTACAATGAGCAGTTCTTC.

This clone is a singleton in its sample. This rearrangement joins TRBV6-5 to TRBJ2-1; TRBD1 aligns across 9 bases. With V trimmed by 2 bases and J by 7 bases, 6 bases remained unmatched. The CDR3 is made up of 15 amino acids. Germline loops: CDR1 MNHEY, CDR2 SVGAGI. The CDR3 is CASSYDRGGLNEQFF. The DNA of the CDR3 is TGTGCCAGCAGTTACGACAGGGGGGGTTTGAATGAGCAGTTCTTC.

The chain carries TRBV12-3 or TRBV12-4 and TRBJ2-3; D uncertain. The germline V and J ends were trimmed by 8 bases and 0 bases, with 9 bases remaining between them. CDR3 length: 13 residues. The CDR3, as DNA: TGTGCCAGCCAGCGCGCTAGCACAGATACGCAGTATTTT. Amino acid sequence: CASQRASTDTQYF.

V is TRBV5-4 and J is TRBJ2-3; tentatively, D is TRBD2 (6 bases). This CDR3 has 16 residues. Trimming took 2 bases from V and 2 from J, leaving 15 bases between them. Germline CDR1 reads SGHNT; CDR2 reads YYREEE (reference sequence). CDR3 in amino acids: CASSLDGSPFTDTQYF. Written as DNA, the CDR3 is TGTGCCAGCAGCTTAGACGGGAGTCCCTTCACAGATACGCAGTATTTT.

The J gene is TRBJ2-7, the V gene TRBV7-9; D ambiguous. The germline V gene encodes CDR1 SEHNR and CDR2 FQNEAQ (reference sequence). V dropped 3 bases and J dropped 2 bases, with 11 bases sitting between them. This CDR3 has 14 residues. CDR3 nucleotide sequence: TGTGCCAGCAGCTTGACTCCAAATACCTACGAGCAGTACTTC. It specifies CASSLTPNTYEQYF. Complete variable domain (other parts from reference TRBV7-9 and TRBJ2-7): DTGVSQNPRHKITKRGQNVTFRCDPISEHNRLYWYRQTLGQGPEFLTYFQNEAQLEKSRLLSDRFSAERPKGSFSTLEIQRTEQGDSAMYLCASSLTPNTYEQYFGPGTRLTVT.

The chain carries TRBV20-1 and TRBJ2-5; 7 bases match TRBD2. The V segment lost 3 bases and the J segment 4 bases; nucleotides outside the gene matches: 11. The CDR3 has 15 amino acids. Germline-derived CDR1 and CDR2 are DFQATT and SNEGSKA (reference sequence). CDR3: CSASPREDGIETQYF. CDR3 nucleotides: TGCAGTGCTAGTCCCCGGGAGGACGGGATAGAGACCCAGTACTTC.